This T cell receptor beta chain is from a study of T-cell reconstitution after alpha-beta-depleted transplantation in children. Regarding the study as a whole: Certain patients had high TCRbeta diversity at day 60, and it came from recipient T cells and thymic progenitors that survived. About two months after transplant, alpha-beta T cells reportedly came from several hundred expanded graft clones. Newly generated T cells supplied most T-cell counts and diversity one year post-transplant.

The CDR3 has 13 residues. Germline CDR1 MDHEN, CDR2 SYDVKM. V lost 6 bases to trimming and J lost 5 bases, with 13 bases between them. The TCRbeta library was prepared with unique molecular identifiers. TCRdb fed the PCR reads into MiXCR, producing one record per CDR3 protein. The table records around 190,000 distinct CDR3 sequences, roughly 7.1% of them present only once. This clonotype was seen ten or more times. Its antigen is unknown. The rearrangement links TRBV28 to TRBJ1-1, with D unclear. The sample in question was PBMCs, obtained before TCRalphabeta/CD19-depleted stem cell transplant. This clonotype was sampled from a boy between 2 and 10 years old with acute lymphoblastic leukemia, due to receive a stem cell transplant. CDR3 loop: CASSPPGETEAFF. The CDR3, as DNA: TGTGCCAGCAGCCCACCCGGGGAAACTGAAGCTTTCTTT.